This T cell receptor beta chain derives from a study of cytomegalovirus exposure and HLA in healthy donors. Study-wide results and limits: A few of the chains that were CMV-associated were confirmed in vitro to be specific for CMV antigens.

Here immunoSEQ multiplex PCR was the method, and the copy in TCRdb shows in-frame clones only, minus some. The repertoire has around 240,000 clones, nearly 90% of them found once; the top ten carry roughly 0.4%. Details on this clone: Its antigen is not known.

This CDR3 has 15 residues. V was clipped by 1 base and J by 5 bases, with 14 bases between them. Germline CDR1 and CDR2: SEHNR and FQNEAQ (reference sequence). The sample taken for sequencing was PBMCs. The TCR comes from a woman younger than 30 in good health and CMV-seronegative. This chain uses TRBV7-9 with TRBJ2-5; tentatively, D is TRBD2 (5 bases). The CDR3: CASSLGQPIAETQYF. DNA for the CDR3: TGTGCCAGCAGCTTAGGCCAACCGATAGCGGAGACCCAGTACTTC.